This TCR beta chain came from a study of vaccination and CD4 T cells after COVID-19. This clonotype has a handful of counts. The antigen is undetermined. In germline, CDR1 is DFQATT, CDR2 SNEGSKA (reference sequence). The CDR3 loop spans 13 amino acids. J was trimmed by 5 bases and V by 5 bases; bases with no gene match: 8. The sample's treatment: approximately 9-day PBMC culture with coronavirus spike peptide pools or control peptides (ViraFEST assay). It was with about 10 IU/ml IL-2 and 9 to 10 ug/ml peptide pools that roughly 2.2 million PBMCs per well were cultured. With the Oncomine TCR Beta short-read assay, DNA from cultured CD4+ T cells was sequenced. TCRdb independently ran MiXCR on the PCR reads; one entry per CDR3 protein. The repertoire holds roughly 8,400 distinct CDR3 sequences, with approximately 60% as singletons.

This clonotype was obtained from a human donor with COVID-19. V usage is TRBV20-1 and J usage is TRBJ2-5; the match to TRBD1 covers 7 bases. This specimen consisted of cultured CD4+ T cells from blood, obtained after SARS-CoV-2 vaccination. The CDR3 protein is CSAEMRGRETQYF. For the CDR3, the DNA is TGCAGTGCTGAGATGAGGGGGCGGGAGACCCAGTACTTC.